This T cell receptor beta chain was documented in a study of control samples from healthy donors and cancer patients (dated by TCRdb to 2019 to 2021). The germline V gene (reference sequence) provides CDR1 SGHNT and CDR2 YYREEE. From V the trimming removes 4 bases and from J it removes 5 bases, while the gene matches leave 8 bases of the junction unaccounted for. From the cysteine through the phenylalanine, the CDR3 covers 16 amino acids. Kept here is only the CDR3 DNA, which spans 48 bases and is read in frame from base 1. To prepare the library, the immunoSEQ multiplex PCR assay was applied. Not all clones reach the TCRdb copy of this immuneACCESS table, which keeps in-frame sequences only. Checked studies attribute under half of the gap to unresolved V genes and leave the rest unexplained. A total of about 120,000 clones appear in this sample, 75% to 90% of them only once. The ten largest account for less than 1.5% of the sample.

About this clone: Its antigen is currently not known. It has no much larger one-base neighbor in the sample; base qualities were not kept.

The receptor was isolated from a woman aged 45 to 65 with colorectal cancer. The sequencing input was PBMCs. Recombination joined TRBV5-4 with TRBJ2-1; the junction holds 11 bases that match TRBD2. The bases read TGTGCCAGCAGCAGGATAGCGGGGGGGTTCGACAATGAGCAGTTCTTC. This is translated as CASSRIAGGFDNEQFF.